A selection of T cell receptor beta chains follows, all from one sample in a study of blood T cells in healthy people across ages. Using its own MiXCR run on the 5' RACE reads, TCRdb lists one record per CDR3 protein. The table shows 1.5 million to 1.9 million distinct CDR3 sequences, with under 55% occurring only once. The specimen was blood. The origin of the receptors is a woman aged 18-29 years in good health. Each CDR3 is given with its conserved first and last residue. D genes are given only for firm matches. Clone size is not always given. Where it is, it says once, few, many or a class for expanded clones.

clone size | J gene | D gene | V gene | CDR3 DNA | CDR3 protein
. | TRBJ1-4 | . | TRBV4-1 | TGCGCCAGCAGCCAAGGGAACATTGGAACAGTAGCGCGTGATGAAAAACTGTTTTTT | CASSQGNIGTVARDEKLFF
. | TRBJ1-2 | . | TRBV6-5 | TGTGCCAGCAGTAACGGTCTCTCCACAGGGGGCTACACCTTC | CASSNGLSTGGYTF
few | TRBJ2-3 | TRBD1 | TRBV4-3 | TGCGCCAGCAGCCAAGCGACCCCTACAGGGGTAATTTCTGATACGCAGTATTTT | CASSQATPTGVISDTQYF
few | TRBJ2-7 | . | TRBV6-2/TRBV6-3 | TGTGCCACATGGGGTGGCTACGAGCAGTACTTC | CATWGGYEQYF
few | TRBJ2-7 | TRBD1 | TRBV29-1 | TGCAGCGTCGCCGGACAGGGGGCTACTTCCGAGCAGTACTTC | CSVAGQGATSEQYF
once | TRBJ2-7 | . | TRBV7-2 | TGTGCCACCCGGGTCAGGGATCGTAACGAGCAGTACTTC | CATRVRDRNEQYF
. | TRBJ2-3 | . | TRBV6-6 | TGTGCCAGCAGTTACTCGAGGGTGTATTTT | CASSYSRVYF
few | TRBJ2-1 | TRBD2 | TRBV13 | TGTGCCAGCAGCTTAGCGGGACTAGCGGGAGAGTTTGAGCAGTTCTTC | CASSLAGLAGEFEQFF
many | TRBJ1-2 | . | TRBV6-2/TRBV6-3 | TGTGCCAGCAGTTACCTAGGCGGCTACACCTTC | CASSYLGGYTF
few | TRBJ1-1 | . | TRBV10-3 | TGTGCCATCAGTGAGTCAGCCGTCGGCACTGAAGCTTTCTTT | CAISESAVGTEAFF
. | TRBJ2-7 | TRBD2 | TRBV4-3 | TGCGCCAGCAGCCAAACGGGAGGCCTACATTACAATGAGCAGTACTTC | CASSQTGGLHYNEQYF
. | TRBJ2-7 | TRBD2 | TRBV4-1 | TGCGCCAGCAGCCAAGATGCGCGGGAGAGCTCCTACGAGCAGTACTTC | CASSQDARESSYEQYF
. | TRBJ2-5 | . | TRBV7-2 | TGTACCAGCAGCTTAGCGGGAGCTGGGGAGACCCAGTACTTC | CTSSLAGAGETQYF
few | TRBJ2-7 | . | TRBV4-3 | TGCGCCAGCAGCCAAGATTACTGGGGCCGGTCCTACGAGCAGTACTTC | CASSQDYWGRSYEQYF
. | TRBJ1-1 | . | TRBV9 | TGTGCCAGCAGCGTAGAGGGGTTGGCGGCTGAAGCTTTCTTT | CASSVEGLAAEAFF
few | TRBJ2-1 | TRBD2 | TRBV7-2 | TGTGCCAGCAGACTAGCGGGAGGCGGGTCCTACAATGAGCAGTTCTTC | CASRLAGGGSYNEQFF
. | TRBJ1-2 | . | TRBV6-5 | TGTGCCAGCAGTTACTCGCCAGGAGCGGACTATGGCTACACCTTC | CASSYSPGADYGYTF
. | TRBJ2-7 | . | TRBV15 | TGTGCCACCAACCCGGGGGTGGGCTACGAGCAGTACTTC | CATNPGVGYEQYF
. | TRBJ1-3 | . | TRBV6-5 | TGTGCCAGCAGAGCCAGGAGTGGAAACACCATATATTTT | CASRARSGNTIYF
. | TRBJ1-1 | . | TRBV20-1 | TGCAGTGCTCCCCGTGAGGGCACTGAAGCTTTCTTT | CSAPREGTEAFF
few | TRBJ2-2 | . | TRBV24-1 | TGTGCCACCAGTGACCACTCGCGGGACCGAGCGAACACCGGGGAGCTGTTTTTT | CATSDHSRDRANTGELFF
few | TRBJ2-1 | TRBD2 | TRBV10-3 | TGTGCCATCAGTGAGAGGACTAGCGGGGTCAATGAGCAGTTCTTC | CAISERTSGVNEQFF
. | TRBJ2-7 | TRBD2 | TRBV20-1 | TGCAGTGCCCGCCTAGCGGGAGTAGTTGTGAATGAGCAGTACTTC | CSARLAGVVVNEQYF
few | TRBJ1-5 | . | TRBV6-5 | TGTGCCAGTAGCCCGGTCCGTGGTAATCAGCCCCAGCATTTT | CASSPVRGNQPQHF
many | TRBJ2-7 | . | TRBV25-1 | TGTGCCAGCAGTGGGCAAGGGGTGGGGACAACCACCTACGAGCAGTACTTC | CASSGQGVGTTTYEQYF
. | TRBJ2-2 | . | TRBV10-2 | TGCGCCAGCCACGAGGGCCAGCGCCCAAGGGGGGAGCTGTTTTTT | CASHEGQRPRGELFF
few | TRBJ2-5 | TRBD1 | TRBV10-3 | TGTGCCATCAGTGAGTCCTTTGGTAGCGTGGACAGGGGACACCAAGAGACCCAGTACTTC | CAISESFGSVDRGHQETQYF
. | TRBJ1-2 | . | TRBV7-2 | TGTGCCAGCAGCTTACAGTCCTTAAACTATGGCTACACCTTC | CASSLQSLNYGYTF
few | TRBJ2-3 | . | TRBV7-9 | TGTGCCAGCAGCTTCCCTCTCGGTCTGACAGATACGCAGTATTTT | CASSFPLGLTDTQYF
. | TRBJ2-7 | . | TRBV28 | TGTGCCAGCAGTTTGCGCCCCGGGACCCTCCCCTACGAGCAGTACTTC | CASSLRPGTLPYEQYF
. | TRBJ2-5 | TRBD1 | TRBV2 | TGTGCCAGCAGAGATCGGACAGGGAAAGAGACCCAGTACTTC | CASRDRTGKETQYF
. | TRBJ2-7 | TRBD2 | TRBV11-1 | TGTGCCAGCAGCTTACCGAACCCCGACAGGACTAGCGGGAGGGTTGGCAATGAGCAGTACTTC | CASSLPNPDRTSGRVGNEQYF
few | TRBJ2-5 | . | TRBV11-2 | TGTGCCAGCAGCTTAGGGATTCAGGCTTCACAAGAGACCCAGTACTTC | CASSLGIQASQETQYF
. | TRBJ2-1 | . | TRBV5-1 | TGCGCCAGCAGCTTGGCCACGAGTAGGGGGGATGAGCAGTTCTTC | CASSLATSRGDEQFF
. | TRBJ2-1 | TRBD2 | TRBV9 | TGTGCCAGCGACGCACTAGCGGGGGGGGTAAGTGAGCAGTTCTTC | CASDALAGGVSEQFF
. | TRBJ2-5 | . | TRBV7-9 | TGTTCCAGCAGCCCGCCCAAGGAGACCCAGTACTTC | CSSSPPKETQYF
. | TRBJ1-2 | TRBD1 | TRBV5-1 | TGCGCCAGCAGCCCGGGACAGAGAACCCAGGGCTACACCTTC | CASSPGQRTQGYTF
. | TRBJ2-7 | . | TRBV6-2/TRBV6-3 | TGTGCCAGCAGTTACCGACGAACCTCCTACAATGAGCAGTACTTC | CASSYRRTSYNEQYF
. | TRBJ1-6 | . | TRBV6-5 | TGTGCCAGCAGTTACATGGGGGATAATTCACCCCTCCACTTT | CASSYMGDNSPLHF
many | TRBJ1-6 | . | TRBV20-1 | TGCAGTGCGGGCTGGGCCAATTCACCCCTCCACTTT | CSAGWANSPLHF
. | TRBJ2-7 | TRBD2 | TRBV27 | TGTGCCAGCAGTTATAGCGGGGGGTACGCCTACGAGCAGTACTTC | CASSYSGGYAYEQYF
. | TRBJ2-2 | . | TRBV4-3 | TGCGCCAGCAGCCAAGATACCAGGGTATCGAACACCGGGGAGCTGTTTTTT | CASSQDTRVSNTGELFF
. | TRBJ2-1 | . | TRBV27 | TGTGCCAGCAGTTTTGCAGGGAGTGAGCAGTTCTTC | CASSFAGSEQFF
few | TRBJ2-5 | . | TRBV6-5 | TGTGCCAGCAGACAAAAGGAGGGGTCAGAGACCCAGTACTTC | CASRQKEGSETQYF